This T cell receptor beta chain appears in the sequencing data of a study of shared clonotypes between healthy human individuals. With V trimmed by 7 bases and J by 3 bases, 3 bases remained unmatched. Germline-derived CDR1 and CDR2 are MDHEN and SYDVKM. The CDR3 runs 12 residues. Some clones are missing from TCRdb's copy, which holds only in-frame ones; the method was immunoSEQ multiplex PCR. The table lists about 1 million clones, about 76% of them singletons. This receptor was obtained from a man aged 18-30 years in good health. This sequence joins TRBV28 and TRBJ2-7; 7 nucleotides align to TRBD1. The sample taken for sequencing was memory CD4+ T cells sorted from blood. Stated subset: CD45RA-negative fraction. The CDR3, as DNA: TGTGCCAGCACCGACAGGGACTACGAGCAGTACTTC. It codes for CASTDRDYEQYF.